Each of the 21 T cell receptor beta chains below was sequenced from the same sample in a study of T cells in Graves' hyperthyroidism and ophthalmopathy. RNA transcripts provided the source from which TCR beta CDR3 regions were amplified. Carried out on the TCR CDR3, a first-round RT-PCR used the HTBI primer set. TCRdb recomputed calls from the multiplex PCR reads with MiXCR, one row per CDR3 protein. This sample has 500,000 to 600,000 distinct CDR3 sequences, with 15% to 20% found just once. The sequenced sample consisted of blood. These receptor sequences come from a man aged 35 to 55 with Graves' ophthalmopathy.

This clonotype was counted ten times or more. The rearrangement uses TRBV12-3 or TRBV12-4 and TRBJ1-1, with D perhaps TRBD1 (6 bases). Trimming pared 4 bases from V and 5 bases from J, leaving 14 bases between. The CDR3 covers 14 residues. The CDR3 reads CASSSGQPGTEAFF. The CDR3 nucleotides are TGTGCCAGCAGTTCCGGACAGCCGGGGACTGAAGCTTTCTTT.

At least ten counts were recorded for this clonotype. The chain couples TRBV28 to TRBJ2-1; TRBD2 matches at 9 bases. The CDR3 is 15 residues long. CDR1 is MDHEN and CDR2 is SYDVKM in the germline V gene. Trimming cost V 7 bases and J 6 bases; bases outside gene matches: 10. CDR3 in amino acids: CASKPSGTGGNEQFF. The CDR3 nucleotides read TGTGCCAGCAAACCTAGCGGGACGGGGGGCAATGAGCAGTTCTTC.

This rearrangement joins TRBV5-1 to TRBJ2-3; 7 nucleotides match TRBD2. Unmatched junction bases numbered 10, after V lost 2 bases and J lost 7 bases. The germline CDR1 and CDR2 sequences are SGHRS and YFSETQ. The CDR3 spans 15 residues. The CDR3 nucleotides are TGCGCCAGCAGCTTAAGACTAGCAGACCACAATACGCAGTATTTT. The encoded protein is CASSLRLADHNTQYF.

The DNA for the CDR3 is TGCAGCGCTCTTCGGTCGGGCACTGAAGCTTTCTTT. Protein sequence: CSALRSGTEAFF. This chain connects TRBV29-1 to TRBJ1-1; D gene unclear. The germline gives CDR1 SQVTM, CDR2 ANQGSEA. V gave up 7 bases and J gave up 4 bases, with 13 bases separating them. The CDR3 has 12 residues.

This clonotype was picked up a small number of times. This sequence joins TRBV27 and TRBJ2-2, with 11 bases lining up with TRBD2. The CDR3 is 19 residues long. The V gene's germline CDR1 is MNHEY and CDR2 SMNVEV (reference sequence). J gave up 0 bases and V 4 bases, and 10 bases lay outside the gene matches. Written as DNA, the CDR3 is TGTGCCAGCAGTTCTAGAGGTAGCGGGAGGGCCTCGAACACCGGGGAGCTGTTTTTT. It encodes CASSSRGSGRASNTGELFF.

This chain joins TRBV4-3 and TRBJ2-7; D may be TRBD2 (6 bases). V shed 0 bases and J shed 9 bases, with 27 bases lying between them. The length of the CDR3 is 18 residues. Per the germline V gene, CDR1 is LGHNA and CDR2 is YSLEER. The CDR3 loop is CASSQDVAGSTGVAGQYF. The CDR3, as DNA: TGCGCCAGCAGCCAAGATGTCGCGGGATCTACCGGGGTTGCGGGGCAGTACTTC.

This clonotype was seen at least ten times. The rearrangement joins TRBV7-8 to TRBJ2-1; the match to TRBD2 covers 11 bases. With 4 bases clipped from V and 6 bases from J, the junction kept 5 bases outside the gene matches. The CDR3 contains 15 residues. Germline V lookup: CDR1 SGHVS, CDR2 FQNEAQ. This CDR3 is CASSSTSGGINEQFF. In nucleotides, the CDR3 is TGTGCCAGCAGCTCAACTAGCGGGGGTATCAATGAGCAGTTCTTC.

This clonotype was picked up many times. CDR3 DNA: TGCGCCAGCAGCACTGGGACTAGCGGGGGGGGACACAATGAGCAGTTCTTC. Its protein product is CASSTGTSGGGHNEQFF. The chain employs TRBV5-1 and TRBJ2-1; 16 bases match TRBD2. V dropped 4 bases and J dropped 5; count of bases not matched to a gene: 6. This CDR3 has 17 residues. CDR1 is SGHRS and CDR2 is YFSETQ in the germline V gene.

Comments on this clonotype: One end of the junction varies from germline; a read error may be responsible. This rearrangement joins TRBV6-1 to TRBJ2-2; the match to TRBD2 covers 7 bases. The CDR3 has 13 residues. In germline, CDR1 is MNHNS, CDR2 SASEGT. CDR3 in amino acids: CASSHTFGGGLFF. CDR3 DNA sequence: TGTGCCAGCAGTCACACCTTTGGGGGGGGGCTGTTTTTT.

This clonotype was seen more than once but under ten times. This rearrangement joins TRBV5-1 to TRBJ2-7, with D perhaps TRBD1 (6 bases). The CDR3 sequence is 13 residues long. V lost 5 bases and J lost 5, with 14 bases in between. CDR1 is SGHRS and CDR2 is YFSETQ in the germline V gene. CDR3 bases: TGCGCCAGCAGACCCGGACAGAGCAACGAGCAGTACTTC. Residues: CASRPGQSNEQYF.

This clonotype appeared a few times. The J gene is TRBJ2-1, the V gene TRBV5-1; TRBD2 agrees at 13 bases. The germline gives CDR1 SGHRS, CDR2 YFSETQ. The CDR3 loop spans 15 amino acids. V was pared by 4 bases and J by 8 bases, with 6 bases of the junction left unmatched. CDR3 protein: CASSVTSGRVYEQFF. For the CDR3, the DNA is TGCGCCAGCAGCGTTACTAGCGGGAGGGTGTATGAGCAGTTCTTC.

The V and J genes are TRBV5-1 and TRBJ1-3; 8 bases are shared with TRBD1. J lost 7 bases, V lost 3 bases, and 6 bases had no gene match. CDR3 length equals 14 residues. Germline-derived CDR1 and CDR2 are SGHRS and YFSETQ. The DNA for the CDR3 is TGCGCCAGCAGCTGGGACAGGCCGCAGAACACCATATATTTT. Translation gives CASSWDRPQNTIYF.

This clonotype has only a few counts. The chain uses TRBV20-1 and TRBJ2-1, with D possibly being TRBD2 (6 bases). The ends were cut back, 6 bases at V and 9 bases at J, with 21 bases in the middle. The CDR3 runs to 14 residues. Germline-derived CDR1 and CDR2 are DFQATT and SNEGSKA (reference sequence). CDR3 DNA sequence: TGCAGTGCAAACAGACGTCGGCGGGGTGGTGAGCAGTTCTTC. It encodes CSANRRRRGGEQFF.

The gene calls are TRBV14 and TRBJ2-3; maybe TRBD1 (6 bases). Trimming pared 0 bases from V and 8 bases from J, leaving 21 bases between. The germline gives CDR1 SGHDN, CDR2 FVKESK. The CDR3 runs to 17 residues. CDR3 DNA: TGTGCCAGCAGCCAAGATCGGTCGACAGGACCCTATCGTACGCAGTATTTT. Protein sequence: CASSQDRSTGPYRTQYF. The whole variable domain, filled in from reference TRBV14 and TRBJ2-3, reads EAGVTQFPSHSVIEKGQTVTLRCDPISGHDNLYWYRRVMGKEIKFLLHFVKESKQDESGMPNNRFLAERTGGTYSTLKVQPAELEDSGVYFCASSQDRSTGPYRTQYFGPGTRLTVL.

This clonotype showed up just a few times. The CDR3 protein is CASSEDNRGKLFF. As DNA, the CDR3 is TGTGCCAGCAGCGAGGACAATAGAGGGAAACTGTTTTTT. The chain uses TRBV2 and TRBJ1-4, with D possibly being TRBD1 (5 bases). The V gene's germline CDR1 is SNHLY and CDR2 FYNNEI. The length of the CDR3 is 13 residues. The ends were cut back, 6 bases at V and 11 bases at J, with 16 bases in the middle.

This clonotype was detected many times. V gene TRBV12-3 or TRBV12-4 combines with J gene TRBJ2-5; D perhaps matches TRBD2 (6 bases). V gave up 5 bases and J gave up 2 bases, with 15 bases separating them. This CDR3 comprises 15 residues. The CDR3 spells CASSRRGLPQETQYF. CDR3 coding DNA: TGTGCCAGCAGTCGGCGGGGACTCCCACAAGAGACCCAGTACTTC.

This clonotype was seen only a few times. The V gene is TRBV20-1, the J gene TRBJ2-3; 9 bases map to TRBD1. CDR3 length: 15 residues. With V trimmed by 1 base and J by 1 base, 3 bases remained unmatched. Looked up from germline, CDR1 is DFQATT and CDR2 is SNEGSKA (reference sequence). The CDR3 here is CSARGGTGRTDTQYF. CDR3 DNA sequence: TGCAGTGCTAGAGGGGGGACAGGGCGCACAGATACGCAGTATTTT.

This clonotype has at least ten counts. The chain links TRBV12-3 or TRBV12-4 to TRBJ2-7; the D gene is possibly TRBD2 (5 bases). There are 12 residues in the CDR3. V dropped 4 bases and J dropped 7 bases, with 11 bases sitting between them. CDR3 sequence (DNA): TGTGCCAGCAGTTCCTTCCGGGATGAGCAGTACTTC. The encoded protein is CASSSFRDEQYF.

The chain has TRBV25-1 and TRBJ2-1; maybe TRBD1 (6 bases). Germline CDR1 is MGHDK and CDR2 is SYGVNS. Between the trimmed V and J ends, which lost 7 bases and 4 bases, there was a span of 14 bases. The CDR3 runs to 14 residues. The CDR3 sequence is CASTQGQPYNEQFF. CDR3 DNA sequence: TGTGCCAGCACCCAGGGGCAGCCTTACAATGAGCAGTTCTTC.

CDR3 region: CATRGSRDRGINTEAFF. As DNA, the CDR3 is TGTGCCACGCGAGGAAGTAGGGACAGGGGAATAAACACTGAAGCTTTCTTT. This sequence joins TRBV2 and TRBJ1-1, with 10 bases identical to TRBD1. V dropped 10 bases and J dropped 2; count of bases not matched to a gene: 16. The germline gives CDR1 SNHLY, CDR2 FYNNEI. This CDR3 is 17 amino acids long.

The chain couples TRBV9 to TRBJ2-5, with TRBD2 as a possible D gene (6 bases). The V gene's germline CDR1 is SGDLS and CDR2 YYNGEE. CDR3 length equals 15 residues. V was pared by 4 bases and J by 4 bases, with 17 bases between. CDR3 amino acids: CASSKAGTGGETQYF. The CDR3 DNA reads TGTGCCAGCAGCAAAGCCGGGACTGGCGGAGAGACCCAGTACTTC.